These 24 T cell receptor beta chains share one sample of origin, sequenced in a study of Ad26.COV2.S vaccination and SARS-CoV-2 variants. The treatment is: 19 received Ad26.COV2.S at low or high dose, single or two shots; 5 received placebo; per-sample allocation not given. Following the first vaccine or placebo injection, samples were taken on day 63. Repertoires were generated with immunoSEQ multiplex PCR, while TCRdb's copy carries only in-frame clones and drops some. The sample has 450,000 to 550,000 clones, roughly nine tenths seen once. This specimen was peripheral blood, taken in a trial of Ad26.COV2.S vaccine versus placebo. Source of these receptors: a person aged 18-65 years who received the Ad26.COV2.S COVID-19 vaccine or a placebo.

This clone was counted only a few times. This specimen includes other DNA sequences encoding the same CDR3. The CDR3 DNA reads TGTGCCAGCAGCGCCTTGGGGGGGAACACTGAAGCTTTCTTT. It codes for CASSALGGNTEAFF. The chain has TRBV9 and TRBJ1-1, with a weak D call TRBD1 (5 bases). V lost 3 bases and J 1 base, leaving 10 bases between the germline ends. CDR1 and CDR2 (germline): SGDLS, YYNGEE. The CDR3 has 14 residues. Full variable domain (rest looked up from reference TRBV9 and TRBJ1-1): DSGVTQTPKHLITATGQRVTLRCSPRSGDLSVYWYQQSLDQGLQFLIQYYNGEERAKGNILERFSAQQFPDLHSELNLSSLELGDSALYFCASSALGGNTEAFFGQGTRLTVV.

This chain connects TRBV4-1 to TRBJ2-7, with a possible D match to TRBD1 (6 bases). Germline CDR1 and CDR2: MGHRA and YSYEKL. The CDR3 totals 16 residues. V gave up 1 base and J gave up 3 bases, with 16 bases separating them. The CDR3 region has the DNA TGCGCCAGCAGCCAAGGTCGAGGGGGAAAGAACTACGAGCAGTACTTC. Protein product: CASSQGRGGKNYEQYF.

Here the CDR3 DNA reads TGTGCCAGCAGTTACTCGAATTTGTTGGGTTACACTGAAGCTTTCTTT. Its translation is CASSYSNLLGYTEAFF. The rearrangement joins TRBV6-2 or TRBV6-3 to TRBJ1-1; D remains ambiguous. The CDR3 runs to 16 residues. V lost 0 bases, J lost 3 bases, and 14 bases lay in between. CDR1 is MNHEY, CDR2 SVGEGT, per germline.

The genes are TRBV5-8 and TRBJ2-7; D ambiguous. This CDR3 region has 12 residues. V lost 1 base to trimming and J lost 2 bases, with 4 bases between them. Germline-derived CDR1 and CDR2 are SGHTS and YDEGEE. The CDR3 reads CASSLPAYEQYF. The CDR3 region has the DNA TGTGCCAGCAGCTTGCCAGCCTACGAGCAGTACTTC.

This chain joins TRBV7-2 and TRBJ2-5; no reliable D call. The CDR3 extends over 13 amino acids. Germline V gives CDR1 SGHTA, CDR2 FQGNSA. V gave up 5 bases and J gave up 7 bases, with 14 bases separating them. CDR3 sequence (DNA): TGTGCCAGCAGCCCCGGCGCCGTGGGGACCCAGTACTTC. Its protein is CASSPGAVGTQYF.

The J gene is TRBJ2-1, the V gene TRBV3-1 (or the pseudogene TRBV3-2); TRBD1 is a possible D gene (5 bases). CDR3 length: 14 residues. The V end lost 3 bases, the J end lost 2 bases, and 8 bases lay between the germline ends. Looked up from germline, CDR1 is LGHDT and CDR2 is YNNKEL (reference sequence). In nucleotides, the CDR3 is TGTGCCAGCAGCCACGACAGAACCTACAATGAGCAGTTCTTC. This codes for CASSHDRTYNEQFF.

CDR3 nucleotide sequence: TGTGCCAGCAGCTTACTAGCCGGTAATCAGCCCCAGCATTTT. Translation gives CASSLLAGNQPQHF. The chain joins TRBV7-2 to TRBJ1-5, with no clear D. The CDR3 consists of 14 residues. Trimming took 2 bases from V and 4 from J, leaving 9 bases between them. Germline V gene lookup returns CDR1 SGHTA and CDR2 FQGNSA.

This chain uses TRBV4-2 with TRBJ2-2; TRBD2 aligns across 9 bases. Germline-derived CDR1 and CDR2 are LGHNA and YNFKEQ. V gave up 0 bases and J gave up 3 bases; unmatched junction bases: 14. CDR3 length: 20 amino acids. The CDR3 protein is CASSQDSVPSGGPYTGELFF. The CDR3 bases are TGTGCCAGCAGCCAAGATTCAGTTCCCAGCGGGGGGCCTTACACCGGGGAGCTGTTTTTT.

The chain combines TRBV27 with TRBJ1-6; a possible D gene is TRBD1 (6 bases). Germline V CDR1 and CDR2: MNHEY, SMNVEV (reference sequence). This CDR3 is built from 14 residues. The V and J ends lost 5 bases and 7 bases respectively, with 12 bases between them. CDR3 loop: CASSARGGNSPLHF. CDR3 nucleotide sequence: TGTGCCAGCAGTGCCAGGGGAGGAAATTCACCCCTCCACTTT.

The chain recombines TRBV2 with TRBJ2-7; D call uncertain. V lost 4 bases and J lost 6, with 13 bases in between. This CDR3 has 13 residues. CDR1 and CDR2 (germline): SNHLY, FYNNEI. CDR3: CASSVLGNGEQYF. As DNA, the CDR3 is TGTGCCAGCAGTGTTTTGGGAAACGGCGAGCAGTACTTC.

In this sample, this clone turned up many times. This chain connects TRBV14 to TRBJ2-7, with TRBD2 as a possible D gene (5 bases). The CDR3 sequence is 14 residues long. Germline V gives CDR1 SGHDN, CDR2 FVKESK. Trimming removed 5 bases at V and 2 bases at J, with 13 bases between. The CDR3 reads CASSFSTGTYEQYF. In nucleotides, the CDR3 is TGTGCCAGCAGCTTTTCGACCGGGACCTACGAGCAGTACTTC.

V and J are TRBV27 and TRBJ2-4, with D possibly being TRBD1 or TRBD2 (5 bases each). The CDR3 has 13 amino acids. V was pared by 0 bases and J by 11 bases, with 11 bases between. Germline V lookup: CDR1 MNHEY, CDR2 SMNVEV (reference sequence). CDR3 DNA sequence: TGTGCCAGCAGTTTATCGGGGACGTATTTTCAGTACTTC. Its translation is CASSLSGTYFQYF.

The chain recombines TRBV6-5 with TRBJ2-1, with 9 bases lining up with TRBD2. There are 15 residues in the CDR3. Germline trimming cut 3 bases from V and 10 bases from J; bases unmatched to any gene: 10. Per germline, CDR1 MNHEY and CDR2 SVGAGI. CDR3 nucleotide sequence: TGTGCCAGCAGTTATAAGGCGGGAGGGCCTCACGAGCAGTTCTTC. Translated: CASSYKAGGPHEQFF.

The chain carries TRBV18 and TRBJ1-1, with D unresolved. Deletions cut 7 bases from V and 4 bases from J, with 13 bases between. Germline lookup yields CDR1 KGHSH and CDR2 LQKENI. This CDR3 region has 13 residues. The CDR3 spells CASYPAQATEAFF. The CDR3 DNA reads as TGTGCCAGCTACCCGGCCCAAGCCACTGAAGCTTTCTTT.

The chain's CDR3 is CAGTVAGGTNTGELFF. The CDR3 nucleotides read TGTGCCGGCACCGTAGCGGGAGGGACGAACACCGGGGAGCTGTTTTTT. V usage is TRBV7-8 and J usage is TRBJ2-2, with TRBD2 matching 11 bases. Looked up from germline, CDR1 is SGHVS and CDR2 is FQNEAQ. V shed 11 bases, J shed 0 bases, and the junction held 8 bases outside the gene matches. This CDR3 has 16 residues. Full variable domain (missing parts from reference TRBV7-8 and TRBJ2-2): GAGVSQSPRYKVAKRGQDVALRCDPISGHVSLFWYQQALGQGPEFLTYFQNEAQLDKSGLPSDRFFAERPEGSVSTLKIQRTQQEDSAVYLCAGTVAGGTNTGELFFGEGSRLTVL.

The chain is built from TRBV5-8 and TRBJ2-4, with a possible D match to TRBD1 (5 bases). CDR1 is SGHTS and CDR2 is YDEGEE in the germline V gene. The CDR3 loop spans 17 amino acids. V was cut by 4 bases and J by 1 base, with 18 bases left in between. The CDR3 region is CASSQLTALAAKNIQYF. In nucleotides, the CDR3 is TGTGCCAGCAGCCAACTGACAGCCCTGGCCGCCAAAAACATTCAGTACTTC.

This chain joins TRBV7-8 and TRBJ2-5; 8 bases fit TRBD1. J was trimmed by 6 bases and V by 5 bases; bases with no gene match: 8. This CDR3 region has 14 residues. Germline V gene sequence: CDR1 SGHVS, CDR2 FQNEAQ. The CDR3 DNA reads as TGTGCCAGCAGCAGACAGGGGACGGTAAAGACCCAGTACTTC. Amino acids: CASSRQGTVKTQYF.

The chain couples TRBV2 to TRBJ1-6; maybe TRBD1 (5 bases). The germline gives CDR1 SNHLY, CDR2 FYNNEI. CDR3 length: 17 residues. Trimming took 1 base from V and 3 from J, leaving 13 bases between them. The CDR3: CASSEGQLGNYNSPLHF. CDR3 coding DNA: TGTGCCAGCAGTGAAGGACAGTTAGGGAACTATAATTCACCCCTCCACTTT.

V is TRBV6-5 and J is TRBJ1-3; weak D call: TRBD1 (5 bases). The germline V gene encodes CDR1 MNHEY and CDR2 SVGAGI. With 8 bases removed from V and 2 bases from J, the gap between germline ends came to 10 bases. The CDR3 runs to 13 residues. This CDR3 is CASRGWAGNTIYF. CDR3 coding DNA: TGTGCCAGCCGGGGGTGGGCTGGAAACACCATATATTTT.

The CDR3 nucleotides are TGTGCCAGTAATTTGAACACTGAAGCTTTCTTT. Protein: CASNLNTEAFF. The rearrangement joins TRBV2 to TRBJ1-1, with D uncertain. Germline assignment: CDR1 SNHLY and CDR2 FYNNEI. V was pared by 9 bases and J by 0 bases, with 5 bases between. CDR3 length: 11 residues.

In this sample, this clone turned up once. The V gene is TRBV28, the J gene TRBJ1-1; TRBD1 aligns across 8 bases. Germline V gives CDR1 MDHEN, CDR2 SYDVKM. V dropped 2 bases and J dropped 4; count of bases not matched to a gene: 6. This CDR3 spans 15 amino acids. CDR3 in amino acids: CASSLPRGQSTEAFF. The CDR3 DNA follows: TGTGCCAGCAGTTTACCCAGGGGGCAGAGCACTGAAGCTTTCTTT.

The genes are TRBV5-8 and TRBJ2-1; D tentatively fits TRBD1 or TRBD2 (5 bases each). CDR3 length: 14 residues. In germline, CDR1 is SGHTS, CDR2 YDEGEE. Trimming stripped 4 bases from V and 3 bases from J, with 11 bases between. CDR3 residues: CASSPGTIYNEQFF. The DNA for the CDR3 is TGTGCCAGCAGCCCCGGGACCATCTACAATGAGCAGTTCTTC.

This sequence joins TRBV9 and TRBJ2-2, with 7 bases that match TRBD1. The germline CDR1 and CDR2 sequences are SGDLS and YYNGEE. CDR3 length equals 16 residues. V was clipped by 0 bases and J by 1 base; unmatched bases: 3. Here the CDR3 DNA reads TGTGCCAGCAGCGTAGATGGGACAGTGAACACCGGGGAGCTGTTTTTT. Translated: CASSVDGTVNTGELFF.

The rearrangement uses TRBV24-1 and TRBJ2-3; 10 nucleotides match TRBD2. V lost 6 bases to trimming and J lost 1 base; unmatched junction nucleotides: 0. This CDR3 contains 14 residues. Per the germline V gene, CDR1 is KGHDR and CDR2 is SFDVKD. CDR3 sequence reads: CATSTSGGTDTQYF. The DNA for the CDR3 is TGTGCCACCAGTACTAGCGGGGGCACAGATACGCAGTATTTT.